These 12 T cell receptor beta chains share one sample of origin, sequenced in a study of cytomegalovirus exposure and HLA in healthy donors. Primers: 60 Vbeta forward and 13 Jbeta reverse. Sequenced by immunoSEQ multiplex PCR; TCRdb stores in-frame clones only, minus some. This table holds roughly 97,000 clones, approximately 78% found once. The sample comprised PBMCs. Receptors were obtained from a woman in her thirties or forties in good health and CMV-seronegative.

The CDR3 region has the DNA TGTGCCAGCAAAAAGGGGCATCCCCCTCGTGGCTACACCTTC. Protein product: CASKKGHPPRGYTF. The V and J genes are TRBV28 and TRBJ1-2; perhaps TRBD1 as D (5 bases). Germline lookup yields CDR1 MDHEN and CDR2 SYDVKM. There are 14 residues in the CDR3. Deletions cut 7 bases from V and 7 bases from J, with 19 bases between.

Only a few counts were recorded for this clone. The chain is built from TRBV5-5 and TRBJ1-1, with no clear D. In germline, CDR1 is SGHKS, CDR2 YYEKEE (reference sequence). V was clipped by 4 bases and J by 4 bases, with 17 bases between them. The CDR3 runs to 15 residues. Written as DNA, the CDR3 is TGTGCCAGCAGCCCACCCCCCGGGTGGCCCACTGAAGCTTTCTTT. Translation gives CASSPPPGWPTEAFF.

The rearrangement joins TRBV28 to TRBJ1-5; TRBD1 is a possible D gene (6 bases). Germline CDR1 reads MDHEN; CDR2 reads SYDVKM. With 0 bases removed from V and 5 bases from J, the gap between germline ends came to 17 bases. This CDR3 spans 17 amino acids. The CDR3 DNA sequence: TGTGCCAGCAGTTTATGGGCTTTCGTCGAGGGGGATCAGCCCCAGCATTTT. Its protein product is CASSLWAFVEGDQPQHF.

About this clone itself: A junction end diverges from the germline sequence, so it may reflect a read error. The chain joins TRBV6-5 to TRBJ2-1, with TRBD2 matching over 9 bases. Germline CDR1 is MNHEY and CDR2 is SVGAGI. The CDR3 loop spans 15 amino acids. This CDR3 is CPSSYTRSGSNEQFF. The CDR3 region has the DNA TGTCCCAGCAGTTACACTCGTAGCGGGAGCAATGAGCAGTTCTTC.

The chain recombines TRBV4-3 with TRBJ1-1; TRBD1 aligns across 11 bases. The CDR3 runs 17 residues. Germline loops: CDR1 LGHNA, CDR2 YSLEER. The J segment lost 3 bases and the V segment lost 0 bases, leaving 6 bases of the junction unmatched. DNA for the CDR3: TGCGCCAGCAGCCAAGACCCCCGGACAGGGGGCGACACTGAAGCTTTCTTT. It specifies CASSQDPRTGGDTEAFF.

This chain joins TRBV9 and TRBJ2-1; TRBD2 aligns across 7 bases. After removal of 4 bases from V and 1 base from J, the junction contained 11 bases not matched to a gene. The CDR3 has 17 amino acids. Germline V gene data show CDR1 as SGDLS and CDR2 as YYNGEE. CDR3 in amino acids: CASSPKGGSRSYNEQFF. CDR3 coding DNA: TGTGCCAGCAGCCCTAAAGGCGGGAGTAGGTCCTACAATGAGCAGTTCTTC.

This clone came up a few times. The gene calls are TRBV4-1 and TRBJ1-1; a weak D match, TRBD1 (6 bases). This CDR3 has 16 residues. The V end lost 4 bases, the J end lost 2 bases, and 17 bases lay between the germline ends. The germline CDR1 and CDR2 sequences are MGHRA and YSYEKL. The CDR3 spells CASSLLGTTTNTEAFF. In DNA form, the CDR3 reads TGCGCCAGCAGCCTCCTGGGGACAACAACCAACACTGAAGCTTTCTTT.

The chain couples TRBV11-1 to TRBJ2-7; 7 nucleotides match TRBD1. V lost 5 bases, J lost 3 bases, and 7 bases stayed unmatched. Germline-derived CDR1 and CDR2 are SGHAT and FQDESV (reference sequence). This CDR3 contains 14 residues. CDR3 sequence (DNA): TGTGCCAGCAGCCCAAGGACAGGCAACTACGAGCAGTACTTC. Amino acids: CASSPRTGNYEQYF. The full variable domain, with the rest looked up from reference TRBV11-1 and TRBJ2-7, is EAEVAQSPRYKITEKSQAVAFWCDPISGHATLYWYRQILGQGPELLVQFQDESVVDDSQLPKDRFSAERLKGVDSTLKIQPAELGDSAMYLCASSPRTGNYEQYFGPGTRLTVT.

This chain joins TRBV28 and TRBJ2-3; D is perhaps TRBD2 (6 bases). The V gene's germline CDR1 is MDHEN and CDR2 SYDVKM. The CDR3 runs 13 residues. V lost 11 bases, J lost 6 bases, and 18 bases lay in between. CDR3 nucleotide sequence: TGTGCCTTTAGCGGCGGAGCTTTGGATACGCAGTATTTT. This translates into CAFSGGALDTQYF. Together with reference TRBV28 and TRBJ2-3, the CDR3 gives the full variable domain: DVKVTQSSRYLVKRTGEKVFLECVQDMDHENMFWYRQDPGLGLRLIYFSYDVKMKEKGDIPEGYSVSREKKERFSLILESASTNQTSMYLCAFSGGALDTQYFGPGTRLTVL.

This clone has just a few counts. The J gene is TRBJ1-1, the V gene TRBV28; D call uncertain. V dropped 3 bases and J dropped 2 bases, with 7 bases sitting between them. The CDR3 is made up of 13 amino acids. Germline loops: CDR1 MDHEN, CDR2 SYDVKM. CDR3 nucleotides: TGTGCCAGCAGTTTTCGGGTTAACACTGAAGCTTTCTTT. Translation: CASSFRVNTEAFF.

V and J are TRBV7-6 and TRBJ2-5; TRBD1 aligns across 7 bases. Per germline, CDR1 SGHVS and CDR2 FNYEAQ. The CDR3 runs 17 residues. V lost 5 bases, J lost 3 bases, and 15 bases stayed unmatched. The DNA of the CDR3 is TGTGCCAGCAGCCCCACATTGACTCCCGGGACAGAAGAGACCCAGTACTTC. Translated: CASSPTLTPGTEETQYF.

The chain uses TRBV27 and TRBJ2-1, with D possibly matching TRBD2 (5 bases). V shed 1 base and J shed 1 base, with 11 bases lying between them. CDR1 and CDR2 (germline): MNHEY, SMNVEV (reference sequence). There are 16 residues in the CDR3. CDR3 in DNA: TGTGCCAGCAGTTTATACTCCCGAGGGTCCTACAATGAGCAGTTCTTC. As protein: CASSLYSRGSYNEQFF.